The clone carrying this TCR beta chain was counted many times. Its specificity is not known. The sample is drawn from a study of T cell repertoires in cytomegalovirus infection. About the research overall: It can be stated that public TCR beta signatures indicated CMV infection as well as a matching HLA type.

Via MiXCR, TCRdb re-called the reads, giving one row per CDR3 protein. The repertoire holds approximately 500,000 distinct CDR3 sequences, with 10% to 12% as singletons. The study, taken as a whole, reports: Dominating the ex vivo response were TCR beta clonotypes that were CMV-specific and HLA-C-restricted. Carriers of CMV and the relevant HLA type were discriminated by public TCR beta frequency.

The CDR3 runs 17 residues. Trimming left V 2 bases short and J 5 bases short, with 19 bases between. Germline V gene data show CDR1 as SGHDT and CDR2 as YYEEEE. The origin of this receptor is a human donor in good health (CMV status not recorded). Some clones in this sample may be carry-over from other donors' samples. The chain uses TRBV5-6 and TRBJ1-4, with D uncertain. The sample consisted of PBMCs. The CDR3 DNA reads as TGTGCCAGCAGCTTTCATCAGGCCCAAGGAATCAATGAAAAACTGTTTTTT. This codes for CASSFHQAQGINEKLFF.